This T cell receptor (beta chain) was documented in a study of cytomegalovirus exposure and HLA in healthy donors. Researchers ran the PCR with 60 Vbeta and 13 Jbeta primers. Generated by immunoSEQ multiplex PCR, the TCRdb table keeps only in-frame clones and is missing some. Of about 130,000 clones listed, approximately 78% were seen once; the top ten hold about 3%. Germline CDR1 and CDR2: KGHSH and LQKENI. The V and J ends lost 3 bases and 7 bases respectively, with 9 bases between them. The CDR3 is 13 amino acids. This TCR derives from a human donor in good health. Sequenced: PBMCs. The J gene is TRBJ1-4, the V gene TRBV18; D gene uncertain. The CDR3 loop reads CASSPREFEKLFF. CDR3 nucleotides: TGTGCCAGCTCACCGAGGGAATTTGAAAAACTGTTTTTT.